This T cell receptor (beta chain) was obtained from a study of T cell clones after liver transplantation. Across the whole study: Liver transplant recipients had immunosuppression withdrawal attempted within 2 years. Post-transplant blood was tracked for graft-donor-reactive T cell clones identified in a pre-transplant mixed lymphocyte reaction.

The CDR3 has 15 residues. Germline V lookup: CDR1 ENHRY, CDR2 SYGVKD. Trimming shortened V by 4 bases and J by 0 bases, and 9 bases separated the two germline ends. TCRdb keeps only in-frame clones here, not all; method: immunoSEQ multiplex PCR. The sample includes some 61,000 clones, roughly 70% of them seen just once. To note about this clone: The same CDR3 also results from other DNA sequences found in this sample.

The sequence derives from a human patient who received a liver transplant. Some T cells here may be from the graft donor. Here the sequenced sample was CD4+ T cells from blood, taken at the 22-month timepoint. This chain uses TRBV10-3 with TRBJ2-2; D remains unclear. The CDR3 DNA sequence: TGTGCCATCAGTGGGGGTGATGCGAACACCGGGGAGCTGTTTTTT. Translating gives CAISGGDANTGELFF.